The 30 T cell receptor beta chains below were found in one sample sequenced in a study of cytomegalovirus exposure and HLA in healthy donors. Vbeta (60) and Jbeta (13) primers were used in the PCR. Repertoires were generated with immunoSEQ multiplex PCR, while TCRdb's copy carries only in-frame clones and drops some. The sample lists around 140,000 clones; approximately 80% were seen once. Material: PBMCs. These TCRs come from a female donor in good health and CMV-seronegative.

The chain recombines TRBV2 with TRBJ1-1; TRBD1 matches at 10 bases. V was pared by 6 bases and J by 5 bases, with 12 bases of the junction left unmatched. Per the germline V gene, CDR1 is SNHLY and CDR2 is FYNNEI. There are 16 residues in the CDR3. The CDR3 reads CASREGQGRRKTEAFF. The DNA of the CDR3 is TGTGCCAGCAGGGAGGGACAGGGGAGGCGAAAGACTGAAGCTTTCTTT.

Here the CDR3 DNA reads TGTGCCAGCCAAACACGACCAGGGGGCGCGGTTGGCTACACCTTC. Translating gives CASQTRPGGAVGYTF. V usage is TRBV19 and J usage is TRBJ1-2; TRBD1 matches 8 bases. The CDR3 contains 15 residues. The V gene end was trimmed by 9 bases and the J gene end by 7 bases; junction bases not matched to a gene: 16. Germline V gives CDR1 LNHDA, CDR2 SQIVND (reference sequence).

The chain uses TRBV4-1 and TRBJ1-3; possible D gene TRBD1, 6 bases. The germline CDR1 and CDR2 sequences are MGHRA and YSYEKL. V shed 3 bases and J shed 0 bases, with 15 bases lying between them. This CDR3 contains 17 residues. CDR3 region: CASSHVSGASSGNTIYF. The CDR3 coding sequence is TGCGCCAGCAGCCACGTCTCAGGGGCTAGCTCTGGAAACACCATATATTTT.

The chain carries TRBV2 and TRBJ2-3, with 7 bases identical to TRBD1. The germline gives CDR1 SNHLY, CDR2 FYNNEI. This CDR3 has 16 residues. V was pared by 5 bases and J by 2 bases, with 10 bases of the junction left unmatched. CDR3 nucleotide sequence: TGTGCCAGCAGTTCTACAGGGGTGTCCCCCACAGATACGCAGTATTTT. Translated: CASSSTGVSPTDTQYF.

This clone was detected only once. The CDR3 loop reads CAWSREGQYF. The CDR3 nucleotides read TGTGCCTGGAGTCGAGAGGGACAGTACTTC. The V and J genes are TRBV30 and TRBJ2-7; possibly TRBD2 for D (5 bases). The germline CDR1 and CDR2 sequences are GTSNPN and SVGIG (reference sequence). V was trimmed by 2 bases and J by 10 bases, leaving 9 bases between them. The CDR3 spans 10 residues.

This sequence joins TRBV6-1 and TRBJ1-2; 7 nucleotides align to TRBD1. Per germline, CDR1 MNHNS and CDR2 SASEGT. V gave up 2 bases and J gave up 7 bases; unmatched junction bases: 4. The CDR3 has 13 amino acids. CDR3 coding DNA: TGTGCCAGCAGTGAAACCGGACAGGTTGGCTACACCTTC. Amino acids: CASSETGQVGYTF.

CDR3 sequence (DNA): TGTGCCAGCAGTAGACAGATGAACACTGAAGCTTTCTTT. Translation gives CASSRQMNTEAFF. The J gene is TRBJ1-1, the V gene TRBV6-4, with D maybe TRBD1 (5 bases). This CDR3 is 13 amino acids long. Trimming removed 5 bases at V and 0 bases at J, with 7 bases between. CDR1 and CDR2 from the germline V gene are MRHNA and SNTAGT.

The chain links TRBV27 to TRBJ1-6; 7 bases agree with TRBD1. Germline V gene sequence: CDR1 MNHEY, CDR2 SMNVEV (reference sequence). The CDR3 has 14 amino acids. With 6 bases clipped from V and 10 bases from J, the junction kept 9 bases outside the gene matches. Written as DNA, the CDR3 is TGTGCCAGCAGCCTCGGACAGGTGAACTCACCCCTCCACTTT. Translated: CASSLGQVNSPLHF.

Points on this clone: Other DNA sequences in the sample encode the same CDR3. The chain is built from TRBV6-1 and TRBJ2-2; 7 nucleotides line up with TRBD1. Germline V gene lookup returns CDR1 MNHNS and CDR2 SASEGT. This CDR3 contains 15 residues. The junction had 10 bases not matched to a gene; V was cut back by 6 bases and J by 6 bases. The CDR3 loop reads CASRRDRGVSGELFF. The CDR3, as DNA: TGTGCCAGCAGAAGGGACAGAGGAGTCTCCGGGGAGCTGTTTTTT.

The chain recombines TRBV7-3 with TRBJ2-1; D possibly corresponds to TRBD1 (5 bases). The CDR3 has 16 amino acids. Trimming shortened V by 0 bases and J by 0 bases, and 9 bases separated the two germline ends. Germline lookup yields CDR1 SGHTA and CDR2 FQGTGA. The CDR3 spells CASSLTGPSSYNEQFF. DNA for the CDR3: TGTGCCAGCAGCTTAACGGGGCCTAGCTCCTACAATGAGCAGTTCTTC.

The chain employs TRBV6-5 and TRBJ2-7; a weak D match, TRBD2 (5 bases). V was clipped by 2 bases and J by 2 bases, with 16 bases between them. Germline-derived CDR1 and CDR2 are MNHEY and SVGAGI. The CDR3 totals 16 residues. The CDR3 region is CASSYKALAATYEQYF. The CDR3, as DNA: TGTGCCAGCAGTTACAAGGCGCTAGCTGCCACCTACGAGCAGTACTTC.

This chain connects TRBV6-1 to TRBJ1-2; D remains ambiguous. Germline V gene data show CDR1 as MNHNS and CDR2 as SASEGT. This CDR3 is 13 amino acids long. V was trimmed by 5 bases and J by 2 bases, leaving 9 bases between them. Here the CDR3 reads CASSIAKNYGYTF. CDR3 sequence (DNA): TGTGCCAGCAGTATAGCCAAGAACTATGGCTACACCTTC.

The genes are TRBV27 and TRBJ2-1; 7 nucleotides agree with TRBD1. From germline, CDR1 is MNHEY and CDR2 SMNVEV (reference sequence). Trimming took 3 bases from V and 3 from J; bases not matched to a gene: 5. The CDR3 has 15 amino acids. This chain's CDR3 is CASSFRQGIYNEQFF. Here the CDR3 DNA reads TGTGCCAGCAGTTTTCGACAGGGTATCTACAATGAGCAGTTCTTC.

The chain employs TRBV29-1 and TRBJ1-1; D unresolved. The V and J ends lost 3 bases and 4 bases respectively, with 6 bases between them. Per germline, CDR1 SQVTM and CDR2 ANQGSEA. The CDR3 loop spans 11 amino acids. This chain's CDR3 is CSVDRSTEAFF. For the CDR3, the DNA is TGCAGCGTTGATAGATCCACTGAAGCTTTCTTT.

The gene calls are TRBV19 and TRBJ1-2, with D maybe TRBD1 (6 bases). This CDR3 region has 13 residues. Germline lookup yields CDR1 LNHDA and CDR2 SQIVND (reference sequence). V lost 9 bases, J lost 5 bases, and 16 bases lay in between. The DNA for the CDR3 is TGTGCCAGCCTTCAGGGGACGTGGTATGGCTACACCTTC. Translating it yields CASLQGTWYGYTF.

The chain combines TRBV4-1 with TRBJ2-2; 7 nucleotides align to TRBD2. Losses at the gene ends were 1 base for V and 5 bases for J; bases not matched to a gene: 4. Looked up from germline, CDR1 is MGHRA and CDR2 is YSYEKL. The CDR3 length is 15 residues. The CDR3 sequence is CASSQGDYLTGELFF. In DNA, the CDR3 is TGCGCCAGCAGCCAAGGGGACTATTTAACCGGGGAGCTGTTTTTT.

The chain is built from TRBV19 and TRBJ2-2; TRBD1 matches 10 bases. The V gene's germline CDR1 is LNHDA and CDR2 SQIVND (reference sequence). Unmatched junction bases numbered 10, after V lost 10 bases and J lost 2 bases. The CDR3 is 16 amino acids. CDR3 sequence (DNA): TGTGCCACGAACGTCGGGACAGGGGTAAACACCGGGGAGCTGTTTTTT. It is translated as CATNVGTGVNTGELFF.

With regard to this clone: A read error may account for a junction end that differs from germline. This sequence joins TRBV7-9 and TRBJ2-7; 7 nucleotides agree with TRBD2. The CDR3 covers 18 residues. From germline, CDR1 is SEHNR and CDR2 FQNEAQ (reference sequence). CDR3: CSSSIDPWASGNSYEQYF. Written as DNA, the CDR3 is TGTTCCAGCAGCATAGACCCCTGGGCTAGCGGAAACTCCTACGAGCAGTACTTC. The variable domain in full, with the rest retrieved from reference TRBV7-9 and TRBJ2-7, is DTGVSQNPRHKITKRGQNVTFRCDPISEHNRLYWYRQTLGQGPEFLTYFQNEAQLEKSRLLSDRFSAERPKGSFSTLEIQRTEQGDSAMYLCSSSIDPWASGNSYEQYFGPGTRLTVT.

V and J are TRBV2 and TRBJ1-1, with 7 bases identical to TRBD1. The CDR3 is 17 residues long. Losses at the gene ends were 2 bases for V and 6 bases for J; bases not matched to a gene: 15. CDR1 and CDR2 (germline): SNHLY, FYNNEI. The CDR3 spells CASSERVQGLGWAEAFF. CDR3 coding DNA: TGTGCCAGCAGTGAAAGGGTACAGGGGCTGGGATGGGCTGAAGCTTTCTTT.

This sequence joins TRBV7-3 and TRBJ1-2; D ambiguous. V was clipped by 5 bases and J by 0 bases, with 7 bases between them. CDR1 and CDR2 from the germline V gene are SGHTA and FQGTGA. This CDR3 comprises 13 residues. Written as DNA, the CDR3 is TGTGCCAGCAGCCCCCGGGCTAACTATGGCTACACCTTC. Its translation: CASSPRANYGYTF.

This clone was seen only once. V and J are TRBV4-1 and TRBJ2-1; no clear D. Trimming shortened V by 0 bases and J by 3 bases, and 9 bases separated the two germline ends. CDR3 length equals 15 residues. The germline V gene has CDR1 MGHRA and CDR2 YSYEKL. CDR3 sequence (DNA): TGCGCCAGCAGCCAAGATATCCCCAGCTACAATGAGCAGTTCTTC. This codes for CASSQDIPSYNEQFF.

The chain uses TRBV6-1 and TRBJ1-5; TRBD1 might be the D (5 bases). The CDR3 covers 15 residues. Trimming removed 4 bases from V and 5 bases from J, with 15 bases in between. Germline V gene sequence: CDR1 MNHNS, CDR2 SASEGT. CDR3 sequence reads: CASSGKQVPHQPQHF. The CDR3 DNA follows: TGTGCCAGCAGTGGAAAACAGGTTCCCCATCAGCCCCAGCATTTT.

The chain recombines TRBV5-1 with TRBJ2-5, with TRBD1 matching over 11 bases. Germline-derived CDR1 and CDR2 are SGHRS and YFSETQ. The CDR3 sequence is 15 residues long. Unmatched junction bases numbered 6, after V lost 3 bases and J lost 5 bases. CDR3 in DNA: TGCGCCAGCAGCTACGGACAGGGGGCTAGGGAGACCCAGTACTTC. It specifies CASSYGQGARETQYF.

This clone has only a few counts. The chain joins TRBV28 to TRBJ1-2; no definite D call. V was trimmed by 8 bases and J by 3 bases, leaving 16 bases between them. The CDR3 is 14 amino acids. Germline V gene data show CDR1 as MDHEN and CDR2 as SYDVKM. The CDR3 reads CASSLPAVDYGYTF. The CDR3 DNA reads TGTGCCAGCTCTCTACCGGCGGTGGACTATGGCTACACCTTC.

The chain couples TRBV7-2 to TRBJ1-4, with D unclear. Germline CDR1 and CDR2: SGHTA and FQGNSA. The length of the CDR3 is 12 residues. The ends were cut back, 3 bases at V and 7 bases at J, with 6 bases in the middle. For the CDR3, the DNA is TGTGCCAGCAGCTTGTCGGGTGAAAAACTGTTTTTT. This sequence encodes CASSLSGEKLFF. The full variable domain, with the rest looked up from reference TRBV7-2 and TRBJ1-4, is GAGVSQSPSNKVTEKGKDVELRCDPISGHTALYWYRQSLGQGLEFLIYFQGNSAPDKSGLPSDRFSAERTGGSVSTLTIQRTQQEDSAVYLCASSLSGEKLFFGSGTQLSVL.

The rearrangement links TRBV30 to TRBJ2-5; no definite D call. Between the trimmed V and J ends, which lost 8 bases and 5 bases, there was a span of 9 bases. The germline CDR1 and CDR2 sequences are GTSNPN and SVGIG (reference sequence). This CDR3 region has 10 residues. CDR3: CAHGLETQYF. CDR3 nucleotides: TGTGCCCATGGGCTTGAGACCCAGTACTTC.

This clone was observed a handful of times. The rearrangement uses TRBV4-3 and TRBJ1-6; tentative D call: TRBD1 (5 bases). This CDR3 contains 15 residues. The V end lost 1 base, the J end lost 6 bases, and 10 bases lay between the germline ends. CDR1 LGHNA and CDR2 YSLEER come from the germline V gene. Here the CDR3 reads CASSQAGGVNSPLHF. The CDR3 coding sequence is TGCGCCAGCAGCCAAGCGGGGGGGGTTAATTCACCCCTCCACTTT.

The chain has TRBV7-6 and TRBJ1-5; D ambiguous. There are 14 residues in the CDR3. Per the germline V gene, CDR1 is SGHVS and CDR2 is FNYEAQ. V was pared by 1 base and J by 7 bases, with 11 bases between. CDR3 region: CASSLGGGGQPQHF. The CDR3 DNA sequence: TGTGCCAGCAGCTTAGGGGGAGGTGGGCAGCCCCAGCATTTT.

The chain joins TRBV6-1 to TRBJ2-5, with D possibly TRBD2 on 7 matching bases. Near its end, the DNA agrees better with TRBJ2-7, so the J call may be wrong. CDR1 is MNHNS and CDR2 is SASEGT in the germline V gene. The CDR3 consists of 15 residues. Written as DNA, the CDR3 is TGTGCCAGCAGTGAAAACTGGGGGGGCGGCTACGAGCAGTACTTC. Translation gives CASSENWGGGYEQYF.

The rearrangement uses TRBV7-8 and TRBJ1-1; D is undetermined. Germline V gives CDR1 SGHVS, CDR2 FQNEAQ. There are 15 residues in the CDR3. V lost 1 base to trimming and J lost 6 bases, with 15 bases between them. As DNA, the CDR3 is TGTGCCAGCAGCTTAGATTTTCCCGGGTGGGCTGAAGCTTTCTTT. Its protein product is CASSLDFPGWAEAFF.